The T cell receptor (beta chain) under discussion was sequenced for a study of beta chain features in type 1 diabetes. In regard to this clone: The antigen is unknown.

The CDR3 length is 12 residues. Losses at the gene ends were 6 bases for V and 9 bases for J; bases not matched to a gene: 3. Germline CDR1 and CDR2: SNHLY and FYNNEI. Expressed TCRB transcripts were sequenced after all isolated RNA was converted to cDNA. The protocol was immunoSEQ multiplex PCR, while the TCRdb copy is restricted to in-frame clones and leaves out a portion. Of approximately 57,000 clones detected, 52% appear once; the ten largest clones hold 2.6%. Whole-study findings and limits: TCRB CDR3 length was moderately but significantly reduced in all four CD4+ subsets of Type 1 diabetes patients.

The source of this sequence is a woman in her 40s with type 1 diabetes. The chain links TRBV2 to TRBJ2-1; 9 nucleotides agree with TRBD1. The sequenced sample consisted of Tregs from blood. The CDR3 bases are TGTGCCAGCAGACAGGGGGCGGGTGAGCAGTTCTTC. Translating it yields CASRQGAGEQFF.